These 9 T cell receptor beta chains were all obtained from the same sample, sequenced in a study of response to subunit inactivated influenza vaccine. TCRdb used MiXCR to reprocess the RT-PCR reads, holding one entry per CDR3 protein. The sample lists some 800,000 distinct CDR3 sequences, approximately 21% occurring once. The sequences come from PBMCs from blood, collected roughly 5 days after vaccination. The receptor source for this set is a man in his fifties or sixties who received an inactivated influenza vaccine.

V and J are TRBV24-1 and TRBJ2-3; 8 bases align to TRBD2. Germline CDR1 KGHDR, CDR2 SFDVKD. The CDR3 runs 12 residues. V shed 9 bases, J shed 4 bases, and the junction held 2 bases outside the gene matches. CDR3 in amino acids: CATGLASDTQYF. The CDR3 nucleotides read TGTGCCACCGGACTAGCCTCAGATACGCAGTATTTT.

The DNA of the CDR3 is TGTGCCAGCAGTTCAACCATGGGACTAGTATCCCACAATGAGCAGTTCTTC. It yields the protein CASSSTMGLVSHNEQFF. The rearrangement uses TRBV28 and TRBJ2-1; 8 bases align to TRBD2. Germline V gene lookup returns CDR1 MDHEN and CDR2 SYDVKM. The CDR3 consists of 17 residues. The J segment lost 5 bases and the V segment lost 4 bases, leaving 13 bases of the junction unmatched.

The J gene is TRBJ2-5, the V gene TRBV6-5; TRBD2 matches at 8 bases. This CDR3 has 16 amino acids. The ends lost 0 bases at V and 2 bases at J; junction bases unmatched: 5. Germline CDR1 is MNHEY and CDR2 is SVGAGI. For the CDR3, the DNA is TGTGCCAGCAGTTACTCCTTTGGACTAGCTCAAGAGACCCAGTACTTC. Translated: CASSYSFGLAQETQYF.

This clonotype was observed a few times. The chain employs TRBV20-1 and TRBJ1-1, with TRBD1 as a possible D gene (6 bases). Trimming shortened V by 2 bases and J by 4 bases, and 14 bases separated the two germline ends. The V gene's germline CDR1 is DFQATT and CDR2 SNEGSKA (reference sequence). This CDR3 has 14 amino acids. In DNA form, the CDR3 reads TGCAGTGCTAGACAAGGACAGTGGAGCACTGAAGCTTTCTTT. Encoded protein: CSARQGQWSTEAFF.

This clonotype appeared a few times. This chain joins TRBV5-1 and TRBJ2-7; TRBD1 is a possible D gene (5 bases). V lost 0 bases and J lost 7, with 11 bases in between. CDR1 and CDR2 (germline): SGHRS, YFSETQ. The CDR3 runs 13 residues. The CDR3 DNA follows: TGCGCCAGCAGCTTGGAGGGGCGGAGAGAGCAGTACTTC. This gives the protein CASSLEGRREQYF. Based on the CDR3 plus reference TRBV5-1 and TRBJ2-7, the full variable domain is KAGVTQTPRYLIKTRGQQVTLSCSPISGHRSVSWYQQTPGQGLQFLFEYFSETQRNKGNFPGRFSGRQFSNSRSEMNVSTLELGDSALYLCASSLEGRREQYFGPGTRLTVT.

This clonotype has a count of ten or more. The rearrangement links TRBV29-1 to TRBJ2-2, with D possibly TRBD2 on 5 matching bases. CDR3 size: 13 residues. The germline V gene has CDR1 SQVTM and CDR2 ANQGSEA. The V end was cut by 6 bases, the J end by 6 bases, with 14 bases between. The CDR3: CSVVDWESGELFF. Here the CDR3 DNA reads TGCAGCGTCGTTGATTGGGAGTCCGGGGAGCTGTTTTTT.

This clonotype has a count of ten or more. The chain recombines TRBV12-3 or TRBV12-4 with TRBJ2-5, with D tentatively TRBD2 (6 bases). This CDR3 is built from 16 residues. Trimming removed 5 bases from V and 2 bases from J, with 18 bases in between. DNA of the CDR3: TGTGCCAGCAGTCCTCCCCGACTAGAAGGGCAAGAGACCCAGTACTTC. Residues: CASSPPRLEGQETQYF.

In its sample, this clonotype was seen many times. The chain combines TRBV27 with TRBJ2-1; TRBD2 agrees at 11 bases. The junction had 10 bases not matched to a gene; V was cut back by 4 bases and J by 8 bases. The CDR3 runs to 16 residues. The germline CDR1 and CDR2 sequences are MNHEY and SMNVEV (reference sequence). CDR3 nucleotides: TGTGCCAGCAGTTCGCTAACTAGCGGGAGTGGAGATGAGCAGTTCTTC. This encodes CASSSLTSGSGDEQFF.

This rearrangement joins TRBV6-1 to TRBJ2-5, with 8 bases identical to TRBD1. Trimming at V came to 5 bases and at J to 2 bases, leaving 4 bases not matched to a gene. From germline, CDR1 is MNHNS and CDR2 SASEGT. The CDR3 spans 14 residues. The CDR3 DNA reads as TGTGCCAGCAGTCTCCGGGACAGGCAAGAGACCCAGTACTTC. It specifies CASSLRDRQETQYF.